The 25 T cell receptor beta chains presented below share a single source sample, sequenced in a study of identical twins. MiXCR, run by TCRdb on the 5' RACE reads, gives a single entry per CDR3 protein. The repertoire holds hundreds of thousands of distinct CDR3 sequences, roughly 6% seen once, with 1.5% to 2% in the top ten. Sequences were obtained from naive T cells sorted from blood. All receptors derive from a man younger than 35 in good health.

This chain uses TRBV3-1 with TRBJ2-1; D is undetermined. Trimming removed 0 bases from V and 0 bases from J, with 6 bases in between. The germline gives CDR1 LGHDT, CDR2 YNNKEL (reference sequence). This CDR3 is built from 15 residues. CDR3 residues: CASSQETISYNEQFF. Here the CDR3 DNA reads TGTGCCAGCAGCCAAGAAACTATCTCCTACAATGAGCAGTTCTTC.

This chain connects TRBV5-1 to TRBJ2-5; a possible D gene is TRBD2 (7 bases). The CDR3 has 14 residues. The V gene's germline CDR1 is SGHRS and CDR2 YFSETQ. Trimming left V 2 bases short and J 3 bases short, with 11 bases between. The CDR3 region is CASSLTGTKETQYF. In DNA form, the CDR3 reads TGCGCCAGCAGCTTAACAGGGACTAAAGAGACCCAGTACTTC.

This clonotype was recorded at least ten times. The chain recombines TRBV20-1 with TRBJ2-5; 7 bases fit TRBD2. Germline-derived CDR1 and CDR2 are DFQATT and SNEGSKA (reference sequence). With V trimmed by 0 bases and J by 0 bases, 4 bases remained unmatched. This CDR3 spans 15 amino acids. The CDR3 loop is CSARDYTSDQETQYF. Written as DNA, the CDR3 is TGCAGTGCTAGAGATTATACTAGCGACCAAGAGACCCAGTACTTC.

This clonotype came up many times. The chain recombines TRBV20-1 with TRBJ2-3; perhaps TRBD2 as D (6 bases). The V gene lost 6 bases and the J gene lost 1 base, with 14 bases spanning the gap. Germline CDR1 and CDR2: DFQATT and SNEGSKA (reference sequence). CDR3 length equals 14 residues. The CDR3 here is CSAGGGKGTDTQYF. The CDR3 nucleotides read TGCAGTGCGGGTGGGGGGAAGGGCACAGATACGCAGTATTTT.

This clonotype was counted many times. The rearrangement joins TRBV20-1 to TRBJ2-5, with 7 bases identical to TRBD2. The CDR3 has 15 amino acids. Unmatched junction bases numbered 11, after V lost 0 bases and J lost 7 bases. Germline values: CDR1 DFQATT, CDR2 SNEGSKA (reference sequence). The CDR3 here is CSARDLADPGGTQYF. CDR3 nucleotides: TGCAGTGCTAGAGATCTAGCGGATCCCGGAGGGACCCAGTACTTC.

This clonotype was recorded a few times. The V call is TRBV6-5, the J call TRBJ2-6; D possibly corresponds to TRBD2 (6 bases). Trimming shortened V by 0 bases and J by 2 bases, and 8 bases separated the two germline ends. Germline CDR1 is MNHEY and CDR2 is SVGAGI. The CDR3 length is 16 residues. For the CDR3, the DNA is TGTGCCAGCAGTTACTCGGGGGGAGCTGGGGCCAACGTCCTGACTTTC. Its protein product is CASSYSGGAGANVLTF.

This chain connects TRBV6-1 to TRBJ2-7; a possible D gene is TRBD2 (5 bases). CDR1 is MNHNS and CDR2 is SASEGT in the germline V gene. CDR3 length equals 13 residues. Trimming shortened V by 6 bases and J by 5 bases, and 14 bases separated the two germline ends. The DNA for the CDR3 is TGTGCCAGCAGGAAAACGGGGAGCCACGAGCAGTACGTC. Translating gives CASRKTGSHEQYV.

As for this clonotype: One junction end does not reproduce the germline sequence, and a read error may be involved. J is TRBJ2-1 and V is TRBV11-2; tentative D call: TRBD2 (5 bases). CDR1 is SGHAT, CDR2 FQNNGV, per germline. The CDR3 is made up of 12 amino acids. CDR3 nucleotides: TGTGCCAGCAGCCTGGACCCACGAGTGGAGGTCTTC. Its protein is CASSLDPRVEVF.

This clonotype was counted ten times or more. This chain uses TRBV9 with TRBJ2-7; D perhaps matches TRBD1 (6 bases). Germline CDR1 is SGDLS and CDR2 is YYNGEE. The CDR3 totals 15 residues. V dropped 2 bases and J dropped 5 bases, with 17 bases sitting between them. CDR3 residues: CASSVGLDRTNEQYV. CDR3 nucleotide sequence: TGTGCCAGCAGCGTGGGGCTTGACAGGACCAACGAGCAGTACGTC.

This clonotype was recorded at least ten times. The chain recombines TRBV7-2 with TRBJ2-7, with D perhaps TRBD2 (6 bases). The CDR3 spans 14 residues. V dropped 7 bases and J dropped 4 bases, with 17 bases sitting between them. Germline V gene lookup returns CDR1 SGHTA and CDR2 FQGNSA. For the CDR3, the DNA is TGTGCCAGCACACGGGACTCAGCAATGTACGAGCAGTACTTC. This encodes CASTRDSAMYEQYF. Combining the CDR3 with reference TRBV7-2 and TRBJ2-7 gives the whole variable domain GAGVSQSPSNKVTEKGKDVELRCDPISGHTALYWYRQSLGQGLEFLIYFQGNSAPDKSGLPSDRFSAERTGGSVSTLTIQRTQQEDSAVYLCASTRDSAMYEQYFGPGTRLTVT.

There are a few counts of this clonotype. The V and J genes are TRBV5-5 and TRBJ2-7; weak D call: TRBD1 (6 bases). V lost 4 bases to trimming and J lost 3 bases, with 14 bases between them. This CDR3 is built from 14 residues. CDR1 is SGHKS, CDR2 YYEKEE, per germline (reference sequence). The CDR3: CASSPGTRVYEQYV. The DNA of the CDR3 is TGTGCCAGCAGCCCCGGGACAAGGGTCTACGAGCAGTACGTC.

This clonotype was seen repeatedly, ten times or more. The V call is TRBV6-2 or TRBV6-3, the J call TRBJ2-7, with 10 positions matching TRBD2. The CDR3 covers 14 residues. The germline CDR1 and CDR2 sequences are MNHEY and SVGEGT. V dropped 6 bases and J dropped 0; count of bases not matched to a gene: 2. This CDR3 reads CASRTSGVSYEQYV. CDR3 coding DNA: TGTGCCAGCAGAACTAGCGGGGTCTCCTACGAGCAGTACGTC.

This clonotype was seen repeatedly, ten times or more. CDR3 sequence: CASSSPGKGSPLHF. The DNA for the CDR3 is TGTGCCAGCAGCTCCCCGGGTAAAGGGTCACCCCTCCACTTT. This chain uses TRBV5-6 with TRBJ1-6; D uncertain. Germline loops: CDR1 SGHDT, CDR2 YYEEEE. V was clipped by 3 bases and J by 10 bases, with 14 bases between them. CDR3 length: 14 residues.

The J gene is TRBJ2-1, the V gene TRBV12-3 or TRBV12-4; 10 bases fit TRBD2. The CDR3 consists of 16 residues. Trimming removed 10 bases from V and 5 bases from J; junction bases left unmatched: 14. The CDR3 DNA follows: TGTGCCACTTCCGCCGGGACTAGCGTCTCGAACAATGAGCAGTTCTTC. As protein: CATSAGTSVSNNEQFF.

This clonotype was counted many times. This chain links TRBV10-3 with TRBJ2-3, with D hard to call. This CDR3 has 12 amino acids. V lost 8 bases and J 4 bases, leaving 10 bases between the germline ends. In germline, CDR1 is ENHRY, CDR2 SYGVKD. The CDR3 nucleotides are TGTGCCATCTCTCCCCGCTCAGATACGCAGTATTTT. It encodes CAISPRSDTQYF.

This clonotype was seen once. The V call is TRBV6-1, the J call TRBJ1-2; D gene ambiguous. V lost 5 bases, J lost 5 bases, and 15 bases lay in between. The germline V gene has CDR1 MNHNS and CDR2 SASEGT. The length of the CDR3 is 14 residues. In nucleotides, the CDR3 is TGTGCCAGCAGTCCTCCAGGCGCCATTTATGGCTACACCTTC. It translates to CASSPPGAIYGYTF.

In this sample, this clonotype turned up many times. The chain uses TRBV12-3 or TRBV12-4 and TRBJ2-1, with D perhaps TRBD1 or TRBD2 (6 bases each). With 3 bases removed from V and 8 bases from J, the gap between germline ends came to 17 bases. The CDR3 length is 15 residues. The CDR3 DNA sequence: TGTGCCAGCAGTTTGAGGGGGGACTTTTTTGATGAGCAGTTCTTC. The encoded protein is CASSLRGDFFDEQFF.

The DNA for the CDR3 is TGTGCCAGCAGTTACCCCGGGGGACAGGGATTTGAAGCTTTCTTT. It is translated as CASSYPGGQGFEAFF. The gene calls are TRBV6-5 and TRBJ1-1, with 9 bases lining up with TRBD1. CDR3 length: 15 residues. The V segment lost 2 bases and the J segment 7 bases; nucleotides outside the gene matches: 8. CDR1 MNHEY and CDR2 SVGAGI come from the germline V gene.

At least ten counts were recorded for this clonotype. The chain couples TRBV20-1 to TRBJ1-5; TRBD1 agrees at 7 bases. V was clipped by 6 bases and J by 3 bases; unmatched bases: 11. Germline V gives CDR1 DFQATT, CDR2 SNEGSKA (reference sequence). The CDR3 is made up of 15 amino acids. The CDR3 bases are TGCAGTGCAACAGGAGGGGGCGCAATCAATCAGCCCCAGCATTTT. It encodes CSATGGGAINQPQHF.

This rearrangement joins TRBV7-2 to TRBJ2-7, with D perhaps TRBD2 (5 bases). The CDR3 extends over 14 amino acids. V gave up 1 base and J gave up 4 bases, with 11 bases separating them. CDR1 and CDR2 from the germline V gene are SGHTA and FQGNSA. The CDR3 nucleotides are TGTGCCAGCAGCTTAGGCCGGAGGAGTTACGAGCAGTACTTC. It translates to CASSLGRRSYEQYF.

This chain links TRBV12-5 with TRBJ2-2; 8 bases agree with TRBD2. The germline gives CDR1 LGHNT, CDR2 FRNRAP. The V and J ends lost 2 bases and 6 bases, in that order; junction bases with no gene match: 11. CDR3 length equals 17 residues. This CDR3 reads CASGLSTGTSGPGELFF. CDR3 coding DNA: TGTGCTAGTGGTTTGTCAACCGGGACTAGTGGCCCCGGGGAGCTGTTTTTT.

The chain couples TRBV24-1 to TRBJ2-3; D remains ambiguous. This CDR3 contains 15 residues. Trimming removed 1 base at V and 0 bases at J, with 7 bases between. Germline CDR1 is KGHDR and CDR2 is SFDVKD. For the CDR3, the DNA is TGTGCCACCAGTGATTTCGGAACTAGCACAGATACGCAGTATTTT. Its protein product is CATSDFGTSTDTQYF.

V and J are TRBV27 and TRBJ2-1, with D possibly matching TRBD1 (5 bases). CDR1 MNHEY and CDR2 SMNVEV come from the germline V gene (reference sequence). CDR3 length equals 15 residues. Trimming cost V 6 bases and J 2 bases, with 14 bases left between them. In DNA, the CDR3 is TGTGCCAGCAGCCAGGGTTTTCTGGCCTACAATGAGCAGTTCTTC. It yields the protein CASSQGFLAYNEQFF.

The chain is built from TRBV7-9 and TRBJ2-7; TRBD1 agrees at 8 bases. CDR3 length: 16 residues. V dropped 5 bases and J dropped 3; count of bases not matched to a gene: 12. Germline-derived CDR1 and CDR2 are SEHNR and FQNEAQ (reference sequence). The CDR3 nucleotides read TGTGCCAGCAGCGGAGTGGGGACAGGTATAAACTACGAGCAGTACTTC. This gives the protein CASSGVGTGINYEQYF.

This clonotype was observed at least ten times. The chain uses TRBV15 and TRBJ2-7; possible D gene TRBD2, 6 bases. Germline V gene data show CDR1 as LNHNV and CDR2 as YYDKDF (reference sequence). The V and J ends lost 3 bases and 3 bases respectively, with 15 bases between them. This CDR3 is 15 amino acids long. For the CDR3, the DNA is TGTGCCACCAGCAGGGGTTGGGAGGATTTCTACGAGCAGTACGTC. Residues: CATSRGWEDFYEQYV.